This TCR beta chain was found in a study of early T cells in non-severe SARS-CoV-2 infection (dated by TCRdb to the early 2020s). A note on the overall study: Bulk RNA from unsorted whole blood was used for TCR sequencing, so alpha and beta chains could not be paired. Study-wide findings and limitations: VDJdb matching was skewed toward anti-spike CD8 responses and likely underestimated virus-specific expansions, missing private and CD4 specificities.

This clonotype was seen many times. Its antigen remains undetermined. Base qualities are not recorded, but no much larger clone differs from it by a single base. The study was a case-control design nested within a healthcare worker cohort in London, UK, with weekly nasopharyngeal swab PCR tests and blood sampling. Healthcare workers were enrolled in the week of the UK lockdown, from 23 to 31 March 2020, and were followed every week for up to roughly 15 weeks. As encoded in the germline V gene, CDR1 is ENHRY while CDR2 is SYGVKD. Deletion took 2 bases off V and 3 bases off J, with a span of 5 bases between the germline ends. Spanning cysteine to phenylalanine, the CDR3 consists of 12 amino acids. The read is trimmed to its CDR3 DNA, 36 bases read in frame from base 1. Libraries were built with 5' RACE. Sequencer: NextSeq 500. In the TCR library protocol, unique molecular identifiers were attached to individual cDNA molecules to correct for PCR bias and sequencing error. Both TCR alpha and beta chains were sequenced, and tight co-correlation was observed between alpha and beta sequence abundances in each sample. Regarding the original processing steps: Decombinator V4 was used to annotate the V gene, J gene and CDR3 of the TCR sequences. Expanded TCRs were defined as changing significantly between any two time points under a Poisson model with p below 0.0001. TCR abundances were normalised to the total number of TCRs sequenced per sample and expressed as counts per million. TRAV1-2 paired with TRAJ12, TRAJ20 or TRAJ33 defined MAIT TCRs, while TRAV10 paired with TRAJ18 defined iNKT TCRs. VDJdb, accessed 1 November 2021, was searched for CMV, EBV and SARS-CoV-2 annotated TCRs, excluding TCRs annotated for multiple antigens. The public reads were run again by TCRdb, first through fastp at Q25 and then through MiXCR, and only productive beta chains were kept. Merged by CDR3 protein, the rows form single entries marked with the most common genes and DNA. What appears here as the V and J calls and clone size reflects TCRdb's work, not the paper's. Present in this sample are 28,000 or so distinct CDR3 sequences, roughly 5.6% of which were seen just once. Of the sample, roughly 4.4% is held by the ten largest clones.

The sequence was obtained from an adult who was a healthcare worker with PCR-confirmed SARS-CoV-2 infection or an uninfected control (not recorded which). Here the chain combines TRBV10-3 and TRBJ2-7; the D gene remains uncertain. Sample: whole blood. The DNA reads TGTGCCATCAGTGAGACCGACTACGAGCAGTACTTC. Translated, it gives CAISETDYEQYF.